The 8 T cell receptor beta chains listed next were all sequenced from one sample in a study of blood T cell repertoires in COVID-19. TCRdb keeps only in-frame clones here, not all; method: immunoSEQ multiplex PCR. The table includes around 88,000 clones, about 84% detected once. The sequenced sample was peripheral blood. The receptors shown here come from a woman older than 75 with acute or convalescent COVID-19.

V and J are TRBV5-1 and TRBJ1-1; a weak D match, TRBD1 (6 bases). The germline gives CDR1 SGHRS, CDR2 YFSETQ. V was pared by 1 base and J by 0 bases, with 13 bases between. The CDR3 is made up of 16 amino acids. The CDR3 protein is CASSLSGGLMNTEAFF. CDR3 coding DNA: TGCGCCAGCAGCTTGTCGGGGGGCCTGATGAACACTGAAGCTTTCTTT.

V is TRBV7-9 and J is TRBJ1-1, with D uncertain. CDR1 SEHNR and CDR2 FQNEAQ come from the germline V gene (reference sequence). V lost 5 bases, J lost 1 base, and 11 bases lay in between. The CDR3 covers 14 residues. Here the CDR3 DNA reads TGTGCCAGCAGCGTCGCTGGTAGGAACACTGAAGCTTTCTTT. Encoded protein: CASSVAGRNTEAFF.

This clone was picked up a small number of times. The rearrangement joins TRBV7-2 to TRBJ1-4; 7 bases agree with TRBD1. The CDR3 spans 17 residues. With 5 bases clipped from V and 0 bases from J, the junction kept 9 bases outside the gene matches. Germline-derived CDR1 and CDR2 are SGHTA and FQGNSA. CDR3 in amino acids: CASSPDRAIATNEKLFF. Here the CDR3 DNA reads TGTGCCAGCAGCCCTGACAGGGCCATCGCAACTAATGAAAAACTGTTTTTT.

In this sample, this clone turned up once. This chain uses TRBV7-9 with TRBJ1-5, with D possibly TRBD1 on 5 matching bases. The CDR3 loop spans 16 amino acids. Trimming pared 4 bases from V and 2 bases from J, leaving 15 bases between. Germline V gene data show CDR1 as SEHNR and CDR2 as FQNEAQ (reference sequence). Written as DNA, the CDR3 is TGTGCCAGCAGCTCCTCTCAGGGAACGGGCAATCAGCCCCAGCATTTT. It codes for CASSSSQGTGNQPQHF.

The rearrangement links TRBV6-1 to TRBJ1-4; 12 bases are shared with TRBD1. Trimming removed 2 bases from V and 6 bases from J; junction bases left unmatched: 16. The CDR3 has 20 amino acids. CDR1 is MNHNS, CDR2 SASEGT, per germline. CDR3 in DNA: TGTGCCAGCAGTGAATACTCCGGGACAGGGGGCGCCGGCTTTGATGAAAAACTGTTTTTT. This gives the protein CASSEYSGTGGAGFDEKLFF.

The chain uses TRBV10-3 and TRBJ1-2; D gene unclear. This CDR3 comprises 14 residues. CDR1 ENHRY and CDR2 SYGVKD come from the germline V gene. The ends were cut back, 4 bases at V and 8 bases at J, with 17 bases in the middle. In DNA form, the CDR3 reads TGTGCCATCAGTGCCGGGGAGGTGGCGCGAGGCTACACCTTC. Translating it yields CAISAGEVARGYTF.

The V call is TRBV4-2, the J call TRBJ2-5; possible D gene TRBD2, 5 bases. In germline, CDR1 is LGHNA, CDR2 YNFKEQ. V lost 0 bases and J lost 5, with 13 bases in between. This CDR3 has 15 residues. CDR3 nucleotide sequence: TGTGCCAGCAGCCAAGAAGGACTCCTCCGGGAGACCCAGTACTTC. Protein sequence: CASSQEGLLRETQYF.

This clone was observed a single time. The chain joins TRBV2 to TRBJ1-2; 11 bases line up with TRBD1. Germline CDR1 SNHLY, CDR2 FYNNEI. This CDR3 region has 15 residues. After removal of 5 bases from V and 6 bases from J, the junction contained 8 bases not matched to a gene. The CDR3 reads CASSLSGTGGDGYTF. The CDR3 DNA follows: TGTGCCAGCAGTCTATCCGGGACAGGGGGGGATGGCTACACCTTC.